The text below deals with one T cell receptor (beta chain). Its antigen is not yet known. Nothing much larger sits one base from this clone, and base qualities are not available. Reads for this sample came from an Illumina HiSeq 2500. TCR beta libraries were prepared by quantitative 5'-RACE with molecular barcodes. The authors' pipeline ran thus. A new computational method based on a probabilistic model of VDJ rearrangement was used to identify disease-linked TCR variants. The public reads were reanalyzed by TCRdb: fastp trimming at Q25, MiXCR alignment, in-frame beta chains only. Identical CDR3 protein sequences are pooled into one entry, listed with their most common genes and DNA. The V and J calls were not made by the authors but by TCRdb's processing. Here the sample has about 320,000 distinct CDR3 sequences; under 14% occur a single time. The leading ten clones occupy roughly a tenth of the sample.

The data were taken from a study of CD8 T cells in ankylosing spondylitis (TCRdb year 2017). Context from the whole study: The study profiled T cell receptor beta repertoires in healthy donors and ankylosing spondylitis patients to find disease-linked TCR variants. Peripheral blood was sampled, and synovial fluid was also collected from ankylosing spondylitis patients. In total, the full study cohort was made up of some 110 healthy donors and about two dozen ankylosing spondylitis patients. On the study overall, not on this receptor specifically: A CD8+ phenotype was shown by the disease-linked clones, which were found at relatively low frequencies in peripheral blood. Blood from ankylosing spondylitis patients appeared to be characterized by a TCR beta motif made up of several highly homologous amino acid variants. The disease-linked clones were reported to be significantly enriched in matched synovial fluid samples from ankylosing spondylitis patients. Some of the motif variants had been reported before in the synovial fluid and blood of reactive arthritis patients, a finding that suggests common disease-initiation mechanisms.

The sequence was obtained from a female donor with ankylosing spondylitis or in good health (not recorded which). Sequenced material: blood, either unsorted or a sorted T cell fraction (not recorded which).

The DNA sequence reads TGTGCCAGCAGTTTCCGCGGGCGACTAGCGGGGAACTCCTACGAGCAGTACTTC. This sequence encodes CASSFRGRLAGNSYEQYF. The chain joins TRBV28 to TRBJ2-7, and TRBD2 matches 11 of the central bases. Trimming leaves V shorter by 3 bases and J shorter by 0 bases, with the junction holding 10 bases beyond the gene matches. Counted from cysteine to phenylalanine, this CDR3 has 18 amino acids. The kept DNA is CDR3 alone, 54 bases in frame from the first base. The germline V gene sets CDR1 to MDHEN and CDR2 to SYDVKM.